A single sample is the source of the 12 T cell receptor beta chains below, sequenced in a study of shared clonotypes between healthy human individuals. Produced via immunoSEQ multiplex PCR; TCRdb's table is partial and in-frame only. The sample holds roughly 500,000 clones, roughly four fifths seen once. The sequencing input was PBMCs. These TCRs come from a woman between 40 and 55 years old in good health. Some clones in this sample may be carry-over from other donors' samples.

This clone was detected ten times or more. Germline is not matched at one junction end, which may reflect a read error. The CDR3 region has the DNA TGTGCTAGCAGCTTAACGGATAGCCTTACGAATGAGCAGTTCTTC. This sequence encodes CASSLTDSLTNEQFF. The rearrangement joins TRBV7-7 to TRBJ2-1; D unclear. The CDR3 has 15 amino acids. In germline, CDR1 is SSHAT, CDR2 FNYEAQ (reference sequence).

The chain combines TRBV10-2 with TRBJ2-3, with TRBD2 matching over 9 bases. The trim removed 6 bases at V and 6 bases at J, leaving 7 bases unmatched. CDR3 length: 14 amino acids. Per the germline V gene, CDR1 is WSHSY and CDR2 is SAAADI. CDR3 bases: TGCGCCAGCAGGCCTAGCGGGATAAGCGATACGCAGTATTTT. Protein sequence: CASRPSGISDTQYF.

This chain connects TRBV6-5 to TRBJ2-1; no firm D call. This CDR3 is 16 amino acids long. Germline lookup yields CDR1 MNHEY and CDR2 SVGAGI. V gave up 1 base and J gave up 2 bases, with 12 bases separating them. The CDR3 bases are TGTGCCAGCAGTTACTATGCGGTTACGGCCTACAATGAGCAGTTCTTC. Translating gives CASSYYAVTAYNEQFF.

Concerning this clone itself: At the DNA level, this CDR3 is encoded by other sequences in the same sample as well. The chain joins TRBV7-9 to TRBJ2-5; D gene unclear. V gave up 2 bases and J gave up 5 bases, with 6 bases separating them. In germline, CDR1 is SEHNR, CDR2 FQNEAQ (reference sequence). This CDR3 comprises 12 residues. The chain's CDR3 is CASSLSLETQYF. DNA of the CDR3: TGTGCCAGCAGCTTAAGTTTGGAGACCCAGTACTTC. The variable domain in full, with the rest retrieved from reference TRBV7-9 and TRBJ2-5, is DTGVSQNPRHKITKRGQNVTFRCDPISEHNRLYWYRQTLGQGPEFLTYFQNEAQLEKSRLLSDRFSAERPKGSFSTLEIQRTEQGDSAMYLCASSLSLETQYFGPGTRLLVL.

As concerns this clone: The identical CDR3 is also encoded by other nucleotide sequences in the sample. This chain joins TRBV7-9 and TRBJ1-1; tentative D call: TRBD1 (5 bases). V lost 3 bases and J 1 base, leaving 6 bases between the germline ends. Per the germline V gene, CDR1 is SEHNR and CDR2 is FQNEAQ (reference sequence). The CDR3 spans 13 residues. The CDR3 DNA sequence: TGTGCCAGCAGCTTGCAGGGGAACACTGAAGCTTTCTTT. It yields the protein CASSLQGNTEAFF.

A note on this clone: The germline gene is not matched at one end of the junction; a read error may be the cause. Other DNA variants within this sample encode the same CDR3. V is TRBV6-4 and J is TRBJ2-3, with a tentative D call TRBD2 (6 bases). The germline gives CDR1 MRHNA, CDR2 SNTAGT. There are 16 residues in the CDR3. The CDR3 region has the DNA TGTGCCAGCAGTGCCTCCGCGGCTAGCGATACAGATACGCAATATTTT. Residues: CASSASAASDTDTQYF.

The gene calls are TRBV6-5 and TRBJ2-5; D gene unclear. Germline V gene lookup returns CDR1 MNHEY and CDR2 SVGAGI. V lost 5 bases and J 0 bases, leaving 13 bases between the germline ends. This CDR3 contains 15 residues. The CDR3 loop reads CASSRATKYQETQYF. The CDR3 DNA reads TGTGCCAGCAGTAGAGCTACGAAGTACCAAGAGACCCAGTACTTC.

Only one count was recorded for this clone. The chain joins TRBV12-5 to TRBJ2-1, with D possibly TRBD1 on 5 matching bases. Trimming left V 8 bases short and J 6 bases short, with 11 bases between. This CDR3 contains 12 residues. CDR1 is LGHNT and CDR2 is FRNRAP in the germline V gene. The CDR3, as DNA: TGTGCTAGTAAAGGGGCCATCAATGAGCAGTTCTTC. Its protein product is CASKGAINEQFF.

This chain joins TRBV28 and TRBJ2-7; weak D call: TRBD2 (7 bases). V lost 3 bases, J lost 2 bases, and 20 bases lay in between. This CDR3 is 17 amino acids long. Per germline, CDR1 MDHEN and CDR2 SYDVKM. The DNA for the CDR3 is TGTGCCAGCAGTTTTACAGGGAGGGACGAGCTAACCTACGAGCAGTACTTC. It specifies CASSFTGRDELTYEQYF.

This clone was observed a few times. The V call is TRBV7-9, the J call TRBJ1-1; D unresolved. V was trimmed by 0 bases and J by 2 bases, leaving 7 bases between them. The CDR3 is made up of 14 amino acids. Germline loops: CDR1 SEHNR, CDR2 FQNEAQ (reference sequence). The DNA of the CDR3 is TGTGCCAGCAGCTTAGCACTGATAAACACTGAAGCTTTCTTT. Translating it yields CASSLALINTEAFF. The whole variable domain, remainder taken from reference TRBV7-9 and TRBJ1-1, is DTGVSQNPRHKITKRGQNVTFRCDPISEHNRLYWYRQTLGQGPEFLTYFQNEAQLEKSRLLSDRFSAERPKGSFSTLEIQRTEQGDSAMYLCASSLALINTEAFFGQGTRLTVV.

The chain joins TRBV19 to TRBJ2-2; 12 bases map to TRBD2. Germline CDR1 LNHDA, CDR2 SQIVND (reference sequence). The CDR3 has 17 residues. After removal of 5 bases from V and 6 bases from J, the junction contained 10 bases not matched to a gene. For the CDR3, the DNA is TGTGCCAGTAGTCCTAGCGGGAGGGCCCTCGGGTCCGGGGAGCTGTTTTTT. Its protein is CASSPSGRALGSGELFF.

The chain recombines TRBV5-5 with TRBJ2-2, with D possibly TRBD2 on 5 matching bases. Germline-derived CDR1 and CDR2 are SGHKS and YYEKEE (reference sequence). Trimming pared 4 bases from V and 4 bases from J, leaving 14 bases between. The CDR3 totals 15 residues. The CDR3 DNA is TGTGCCAGCAGCCTTACTAGTGACGGCACCGGGGAGCTGTTTTTT. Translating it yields CASSLTSDGTGELFF. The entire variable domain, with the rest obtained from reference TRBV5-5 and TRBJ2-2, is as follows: DAGVTQSPTHLIKTRGQQVTLRCSPISGHKSVSWYQQVLGQGPQFIFQYYEKEERGRGNFPDRFSARQFPNYSSELNVNALLLGDSALYLCASSLTSDGTGELFFGEGSRLTVL.